The sequence of this T cell receptor beta chain was determined in a study of blood T cell repertoires in COVID-19. Participants were aged about 18 to 95 years, lived in about 26 US areas, and enrolled virtually. This clone has only a few counts. The data were produced by immunoSEQ multiplex PCR, yet TCRdb's version contains in-frame clones alone and is incomplete. Among a few hundred thousand clones listed, around nine tenths were seen once. This receptor was identified in a woman in her fifties or sixties who had recovered from COVID-19. Specimen: PBMCs or T cells enriched from blood (not recorded which).

The CDR3 spells CASSPGRGANTEAFF. The CDR3 DNA sequence: TGCGCCAGCAGCCCCGGCCGGGGGGCGAACACTGAAGCTTTCTTT. The chain joins TRBV5-1 to TRBJ1-1, with D maybe TRBD1 (6 bases). This CDR3 has 15 amino acids. The V gene's germline CDR1 is SGHRS and CDR2 YFSETQ. Trimming removed 4 bases at V and 1 base at J, with 14 bases between.